This TCR beta chain was profiled in a study of tumor-infiltrating lymphocytes in localized non-small cell lung cancer. Whole-study context: Patients included smokers and never-smokers with various histologies, some sampled after neoadjuvant chemotherapy. Resected tumor was paired with non-adjacent uninvolved lung from the same patient. General study points: TCR sequencing covered a subset of patients with enough tissue. Different pieces of the same tissue were used for each assay.

The V gene end was trimmed by 6 bases and the J gene end by 3 bases; junction bases not matched to a gene: 3. The germline gives CDR1 MNHNY, CDR2 SVGAGI (reference sequence). The CDR3 sequence is 14 residues long. This clone was found a few times. Its antigen remains unidentified. Clones were sequenced by immunoSEQ multiplex PCR, and TCRdb holds only the in-frame ones, with some missing. The sample consists of some 14,000 clones, 55% to 70% of them appearing once. The source material was uninvolved lung tissue not adjacent to the tumor. The TCR originated in a human donor with non-small cell lung cancer. The chain links TRBV6-6 to TRBJ1-5; 9 bases fit TRBD1. CDR3 region: CASSRQGDNQPQHF. CDR3 nucleotides: TGTGCCAGCAGCCGACAGGGGGACAATCAGCCCCAGCATTTT.